The 5 T cell receptor beta chains presented below share a single source sample, sequenced in a study of a mutant IDH1 vaccine in newly diagnosed glioma (dated by TCRdb to the early 2020s). Libraries came from the immunoSEQ multiplex PCR assay. Held by TCRdb, this immuneACCESS table contains in-frame sequences only and omits some clones. Under half of the omission traces to an unresolved V gene where checked; the cause of the rest is unknown. The sample yields around 60,000 clones; about four fifths were counted once. Jointly, the top ten make up 5.4% of the sample. The time point label corresponds to: week 35, safety follow-up. Each vaccine dose, consisting of 300 ug of a 20-mer mutant IDH1 peptide in Montanide, was administered subcutaneously with topical imiquimod. For these receptors, no antigen is known. The input for sequencing was PBMCs, taken from a glioma patient whose treatment included an IDH1 peptide vaccine. Receptor source: a man aged 35-49 years with glioma.

The J gene is TRBJ1-4, the V gene TRBV10-1; tentatively, D is TRBD1 (5 bases). The V gene's germline CDR1 is WNHNN and CDR2 SYGVQD (reference sequence). V dropped 2 bases and J dropped 8 bases, with 15 bases sitting between them. The CDR3 runs 15 residues. CDR3: CASSEKRYDREKLFF. CDR3 in DNA: TGCGCCAGCAGTGAGAAACGATACGACAGAGAAAAACTGTTTTTT.

V gene TRBV14 combines with J gene TRBJ1-2; D is unresolved. The germline CDR1 and CDR2 sequences are SGHDN and FVKESK. The V end lost 2 bases, the J end lost 4 bases, and 11 bases lay between the germline ends. There are 14 residues in the CDR3. The CDR3 DNA follows: TGTGCCAGCAGCCAAAACCATCACGGCTATGGCTACACCTTC. It translates to CASSQNHHGYGYTF.

V usage is TRBV2 and J usage is TRBJ2-1; TRBD2 matches at 10 bases. This CDR3 has 16 amino acids. The germline V gene encodes CDR1 SNHLY and CDR2 FYNNEI. Trimming took 6 bases from V and 0 from J; bases not matched to a gene: 5. CDR3 DNA sequence: TGTGCCAGCAGGCGGACTAGCGGAAGCTCCTACAATGAGCAGTTCTTC. This encodes CASRRTSGSSYNEQFF.

The chain combines TRBV28 with TRBJ2-7; D may match TRBD1 or TRBD2 (5 bases each). The CDR3 sequence is 14 residues long. Germline CDR1 MDHEN, CDR2 SYDVKM. V lost 1 base and J lost 2, with 9 bases in between. The CDR3 region is CASSLYGTAYEQYF. For the CDR3, the DNA is TGTGCCAGCAGTTTATACGGGACGGCCTACGAGCAGTACTTC.

The gene calls are TRBV27 and TRBJ2-1; TRBD2 is a possible D gene (5 bases). V lost 1 base and J lost 0, with 7 bases in between. This CDR3 is built from 15 residues. Germline CDR1 MNHEY, CDR2 SMNVEV (reference sequence). CDR3 nucleotide sequence: TGTGCCAGCAGTTTATGGGAGAGCTCCTACAATGAGCAGTTCTTC. Translated: CASSLWESSYNEQFF.